Listed below are T cell receptor beta chains from one sample, sequenced in a study of blood T cell repertoires in COVID-19. The data were produced by immunoSEQ multiplex PCR, yet TCRdb's version contains in-frame clones alone and is incomplete. This sample yields more than 75,000 clones, of which around 88% are seen a single time; 6.5% to 9.5% belongs to the top ten. The source material was peripheral blood. These receptors all come from a woman in her 70s with acute or convalescent COVID-19. Both conserved end residues are part of each CDR3. Fields, in order: CDR3 protein, CDR3 DNA, clone size, J gene, V gene, D gene. A D gene is named only where the DNA matches it firmly. Clone size is given for some rows only: seen once, a few or many times, or a class if the clone is expanded.

CDR3 protein: CASSLALGHPSQETQYF; CDR3 DNA: TGCGCCAGCAGCTTGGCCTTGGGACACCCATCCCAAGAGACCCAGTACTTC; clone size: .; J gene: TRBJ2-5; V gene: TRBV5-1; D gene: .
CDR3 protein: CASSSGRGGIETQYF; CDR3 DNA: TGTGCCAGCAGCTCAGGGCGGGGGGGCATAGAGACCCAGTACTTC; clone size: .; J gene: TRBJ2-5; V gene: TRBV5-4; D gene: TRBD2
CDR3 protein: CAISGRGGGTDTQYF; CDR3 DNA: TGTGCCATCAGTGGAAGAGGGGGCGGCACAGATACGCAGTATTTT; clone size: .; J gene: TRBJ2-3; V gene: TRBV10-3; D gene: TRBD1
CDR3 protein: CAWSVSLHVEQFF; CDR3 DNA: TGTGCCTGGAGTGTAAGCTTGCATGTTGAGCAGTTCTTC; clone size: .; J gene: TRBJ2-1; V gene: TRBV30; D gene: .
CDR3 protein: CASSLGHQTSIQYF; CDR3 DNA: TGCGCCAGCAGCTTGGGGCACCAGACTAGCATTCAGTACTTC; clone size: .; J gene: TRBJ2-4; V gene: TRBV5-1; D gene: .
CDR3 protein: CASSAGQGQPQHF; CDR3 DNA: TGCGCCAGCAGTGCGGGACAGGGCCAGCCCCAGCATTTT; clone size: .; J gene: TRBJ1-5; V gene: TRBV10-2; D gene: TRBD1
CDR3 protein: CASSLEGAPGDTIYF; CDR3 DNA: TGCGCCAGCAGCTTGGAGGGGGCGCCGGGAGACACCATATATTTT; clone size: .; J gene: TRBJ1-3; V gene: TRBV5-1; D gene: TRBD1
CDR3 protein: CSVAGNSNQPQHF; CDR3 DNA: TGCAGCGTTGCGGGAAATAGCAATCAGCCCCAGCATTTT; clone size: few; J gene: TRBJ1-5; V gene: TRBV29-1; D gene: .
CDR3 protein: CASSPRDRVLGGEFF; CDR3 DNA: TGTGCCAGCTCCCCCCGGGACAGGGTACTCGGGGGGGAGTTCTTC; clone size: .; J gene: TRBJ2-1; V gene: TRBV18; D gene: .
CDR3 protein: CASSLPGGSGRSQETQYF; CDR3 DNA: TGTGCCAGCAGCCTACCTGGGGGTAGCGGGAGATCACAAGAGACCCAGTACTTC; clone size: .; J gene: TRBJ2-5; V gene: TRBV7-2; D gene: TRBD2
CDR3 protein: CASSELRVPTEAFF; CDR3 DNA: TGTGCCAGCAGTGAACTCAGGGTTCCCACTGAAGCTTTCTTT; clone size: .; J gene: TRBJ1-1; V gene: TRBV6-1; D gene: .
CDR3 protein: CASSIGVSTDTQYF; CDR3 DNA: TGTGCCAGTAGTATAGGCGTGAGCACAGATACGCAGTATTTT; clone size: .; J gene: TRBJ2-3; V gene: TRBV19; D gene: .
CDR3 protein: CAWTRDFANTEAFF; CDR3 DNA: TGTGCCTGGACGAGGGACTTTGCCAACACTGAAGCTTTCTTT; clone size: .; J gene: TRBJ1-1; V gene: TRBV30; D gene: .
CDR3 protein: CASSGAGGGFGGELFF; CDR3 DNA: TGCGCCAGCAGTGGAGCGGGAGGGGGCTTTGGCGGGGAGCTGTTTTTT; clone size: few; J gene: TRBJ2-2; V gene: TRBV10-2; D gene: TRBD2
CDR3 protein: CASSPFGLAGGDTQYF; CDR3 DNA: TGTGCCAGCAGCCCATTCGGGCTAGCGGGGGGAGATACGCAGTATTTT; clone size: .; J gene: TRBJ2-3; V gene: TRBV11-2; D gene: TRBD2
CDR3 protein: CASSQDQGSYEQYF; CDR3 DNA: TGTGCCAGCAGCCAAGATCAGGGTTCCTACGAGCAGTACTTC; clone size: .; J gene: TRBJ2-7; V gene: TRBV4-2; D gene: .
CDR3 protein: CASSWGLAGGEQFF; CDR3 DNA: TGTGCCAGCAGCTGGGGACTAGCGGGAGGTGAGCAGTTCTTC; clone size: .; J gene: TRBJ2-1; V gene: TRBV7-2; D gene: TRBD2
CDR3 protein: CAWSAGLHGYTF; CDR3 DNA: TGTGCCTGGAGTGCAGGGTTGCATGGCTACACCTTC; clone size: .; J gene: TRBJ1-2; V gene: TRBV30; D gene: .
CDR3 protein: CASSPTGGYEKLFF; CDR3 DNA: TGTGCCAGCAGCCCCACAGGGGGGTATGAAAAACTGTTTTTT; clone size: .; J gene: TRBJ1-4; V gene: TRBV11-2; D gene: TRBD1
CDR3 protein: CASSTYGTSGTNEQFF; CDR3 DNA: TGTGCCAGCAGCACTTACGGGACTAGCGGGACTAATGAGCAGTTCTTC; clone size: .; J gene: TRBJ2-1; V gene: TRBV7-3; D gene: TRBD2
CDR3 protein: CAWNIGSMNTEAFF; CDR3 DNA: TGTGCCTGGAATATAGGGAGCATGAACACTGAAGCTTTCTTT; clone size: once; J gene: TRBJ1-1; V gene: TRBV30; D gene: .
CDR3 protein: CASSIQGNSYNEQFF; CDR3 DNA: TGTGCCAGTAGTATCCAGGGGAACTCCTACAATGAGCAGTTCTTC; clone size: few; J gene: TRBJ2-1; V gene: TRBV19; D gene: .
CDR3 protein: CASRSGTTDIQYF; CDR3 DNA: TGTGCCAGCAGATCCGGGACAACGGACATTCAGTACTTC; clone size: .; J gene: TRBJ2-4; V gene: TRBV5-4; D gene: .
CDR3 protein: CASSLDPRSTDTQYF; CDR3 DNA: TGTGCCAGCAGCTTGGATCCTCGGAGCACAGATACGCAGTATTTT; clone size: .; J gene: TRBJ2-3; V gene: TRBV5-6; D gene: .
CDR3 protein: CASSPPEGGAGTGELFF; CDR3 DNA: TGTGCCAGCAGCCCCCCCGAAGGGGGCGCGGGCACCGGGGAGCTGTTTTTT; clone size: .; J gene: TRBJ2-2; V gene: TRBV11-2; D gene: TRBD1
CDR3 protein: CAWGDNSYEQYF; CDR3 DNA: TGTGCCTGGGGAGACAACTCCTACGAGCAGTACTTC; clone size: .; J gene: TRBJ2-7; V gene: TRBV30; D gene: .
CDR3 protein: CASSSQASTGRTDTQYF; CDR3 DNA: TGCGCCAGCAGCTCACAAGCTTCTACGGGGAGAACAGATACGCAGTATTTT; clone size: .; J gene: TRBJ2-3; V gene: TRBV5-1; D gene: .